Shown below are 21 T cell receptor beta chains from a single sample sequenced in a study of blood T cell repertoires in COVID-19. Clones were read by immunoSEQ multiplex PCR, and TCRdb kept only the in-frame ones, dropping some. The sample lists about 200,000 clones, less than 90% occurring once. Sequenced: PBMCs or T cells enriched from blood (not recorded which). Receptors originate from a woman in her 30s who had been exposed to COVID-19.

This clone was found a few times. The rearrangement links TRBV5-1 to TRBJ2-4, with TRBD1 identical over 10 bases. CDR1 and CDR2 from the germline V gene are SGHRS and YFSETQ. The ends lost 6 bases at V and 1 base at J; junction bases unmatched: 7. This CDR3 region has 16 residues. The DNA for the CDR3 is TGCGCCAGCAAACTTGGACAGGGGGTTGCCAAAAACATTCAGTACTTC. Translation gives CASKLGQGVAKNIQYF.

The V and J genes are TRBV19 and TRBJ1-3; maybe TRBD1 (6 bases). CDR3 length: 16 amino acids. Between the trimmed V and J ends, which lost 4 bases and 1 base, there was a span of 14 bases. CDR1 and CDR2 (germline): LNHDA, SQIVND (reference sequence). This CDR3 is CASSTIRGLSGNTIYF. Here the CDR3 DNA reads TGTGCCAGTAGTACGATCAGGGGCTTGTCTGGAAACACCATATATTTT. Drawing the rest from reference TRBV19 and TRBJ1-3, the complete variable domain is DGGITQSPKYLFRKEGQNVTLSCEQNLNHDAMYWYRQDPGQGLRLIYYSQIVNDFQKGDIAEGYSVSREKKESFPLTVTSAQKNPTAFYLCASSTIRGLSGNTIYFGEGSWLTVV.

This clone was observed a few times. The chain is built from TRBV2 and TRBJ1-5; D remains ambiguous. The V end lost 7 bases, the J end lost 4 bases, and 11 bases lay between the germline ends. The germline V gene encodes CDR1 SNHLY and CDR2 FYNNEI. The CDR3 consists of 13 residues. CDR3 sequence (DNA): TGTGCCAGCAACGCGGGTTCAAATCAGCCCCAGCATTTT. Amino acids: CASNAGSNQPQHF.

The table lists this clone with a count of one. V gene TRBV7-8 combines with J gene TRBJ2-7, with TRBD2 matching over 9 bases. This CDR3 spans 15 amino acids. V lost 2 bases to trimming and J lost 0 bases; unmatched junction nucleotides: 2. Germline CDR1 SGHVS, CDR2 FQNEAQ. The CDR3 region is CASSLRRGGSYEQYF. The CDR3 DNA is TGTGCCAGCAGCTTACGGCGGGGGGGCTCCTACGAGCAGTACTTC.

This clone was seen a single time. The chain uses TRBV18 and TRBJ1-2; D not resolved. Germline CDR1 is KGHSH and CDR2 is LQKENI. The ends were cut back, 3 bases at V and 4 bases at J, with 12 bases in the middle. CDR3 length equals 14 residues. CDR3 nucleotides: TGTGCCAGCTCACCCTTGGCAGACACCTATGGCTACACCTTC. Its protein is CASSPLADTYGYTF.

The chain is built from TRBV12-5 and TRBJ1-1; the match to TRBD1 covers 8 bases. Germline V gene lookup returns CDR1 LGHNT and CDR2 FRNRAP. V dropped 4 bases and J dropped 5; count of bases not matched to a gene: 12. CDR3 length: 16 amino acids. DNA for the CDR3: TGTGCTAGTGGTTACCTGGGCCAGGGGGCTGGGACTGAAGCTTTCTTT. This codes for CASGYLGQGAGTEAFF.

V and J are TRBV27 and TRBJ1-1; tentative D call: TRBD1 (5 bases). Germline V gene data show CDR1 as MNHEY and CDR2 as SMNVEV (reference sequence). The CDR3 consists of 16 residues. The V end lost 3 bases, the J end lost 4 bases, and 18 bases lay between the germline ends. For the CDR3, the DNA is TGTGCCAGCAGTTTTTATAGAGAGACCGGGGGCACTGAAGCTTTCTTT. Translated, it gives CASSFYRETGGTEAFF.

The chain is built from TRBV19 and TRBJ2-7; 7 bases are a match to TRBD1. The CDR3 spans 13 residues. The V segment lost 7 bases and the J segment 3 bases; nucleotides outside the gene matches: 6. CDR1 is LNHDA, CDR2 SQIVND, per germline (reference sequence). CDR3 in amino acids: CASNNRGGYEQYF. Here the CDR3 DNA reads TGTGCCAGTAACAACAGGGGTGGCTACGAGCAGTACTTC.

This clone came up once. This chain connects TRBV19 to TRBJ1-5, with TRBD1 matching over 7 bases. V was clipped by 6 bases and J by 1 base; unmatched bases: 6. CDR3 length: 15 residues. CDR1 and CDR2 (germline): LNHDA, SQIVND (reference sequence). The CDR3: CASSTGQLSNQPQHF. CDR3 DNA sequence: TGTGCCAGTAGCACGGGACAGTTAAGCAATCAGCCCCAGCATTTT.

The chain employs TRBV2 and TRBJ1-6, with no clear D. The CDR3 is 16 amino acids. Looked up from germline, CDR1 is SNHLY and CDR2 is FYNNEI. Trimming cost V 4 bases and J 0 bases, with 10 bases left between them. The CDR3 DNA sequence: TGTGCCAGCAGTGGGTCGGGTAGCTCCTATAATTCACCCCTCCACTTT. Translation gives CASSGSGSSYNSPLHF.

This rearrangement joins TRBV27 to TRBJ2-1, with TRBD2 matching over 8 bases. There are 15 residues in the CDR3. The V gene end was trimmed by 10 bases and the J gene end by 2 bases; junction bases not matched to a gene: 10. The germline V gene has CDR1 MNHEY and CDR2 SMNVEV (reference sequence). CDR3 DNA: TGTGCCACAAGAAATGCGGGGGGCCCCTACAATGAGCAGTTCTTC. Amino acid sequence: CATRNAGGPYNEQFF.

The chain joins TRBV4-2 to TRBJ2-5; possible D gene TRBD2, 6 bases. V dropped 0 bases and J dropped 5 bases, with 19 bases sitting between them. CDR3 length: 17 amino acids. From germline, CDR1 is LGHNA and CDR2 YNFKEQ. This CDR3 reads CASSQDPPGLRSETQYF. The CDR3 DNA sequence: TGTGCCAGCAGCCAAGACCCCCCCGGACTACGATCGGAGACCCAGTACTTC.

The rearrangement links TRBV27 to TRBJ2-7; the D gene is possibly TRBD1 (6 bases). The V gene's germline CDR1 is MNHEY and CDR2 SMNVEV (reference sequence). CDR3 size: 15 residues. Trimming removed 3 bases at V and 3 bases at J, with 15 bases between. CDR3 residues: CASSLGAEGRYEQYF. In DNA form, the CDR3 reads TGTGCCAGCAGTTTGGGGGCCGAGGGGCGCTACGAGCAGTACTTC.

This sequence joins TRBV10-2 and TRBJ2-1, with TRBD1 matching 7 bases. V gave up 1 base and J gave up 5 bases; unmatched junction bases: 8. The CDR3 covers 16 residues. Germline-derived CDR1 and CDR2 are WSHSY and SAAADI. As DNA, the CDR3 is TGCGCCAGCAGTGAGTTTAACAGGGGTCTCAACAATGAGCAGTTCTTC. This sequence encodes CASSEFNRGLNNEQFF.

Here the CDR3 reads CAGPDSNQETQYF. The DNA for the CDR3 is TGTGCCGGACCCGACAGTAATCAAGAGACCCAGTACTTC. The chain links TRBV2 to TRBJ2-5, with D perhaps matching TRBD1 (5 bases). The CDR3 length is 13 residues. V lost 11 bases and J lost 2, with 15 bases in between. Germline V gives CDR1 SNHLY, CDR2 FYNNEI.

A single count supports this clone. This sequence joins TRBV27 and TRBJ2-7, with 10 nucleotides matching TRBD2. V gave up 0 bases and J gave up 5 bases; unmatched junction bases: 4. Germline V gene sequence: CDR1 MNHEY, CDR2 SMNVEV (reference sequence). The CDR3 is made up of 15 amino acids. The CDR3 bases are TGTGCCAGCAGTTTATCGGTAGCGGGGGGCGACGAGCAGTACTTC. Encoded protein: CASSLSVAGGDEQYF.

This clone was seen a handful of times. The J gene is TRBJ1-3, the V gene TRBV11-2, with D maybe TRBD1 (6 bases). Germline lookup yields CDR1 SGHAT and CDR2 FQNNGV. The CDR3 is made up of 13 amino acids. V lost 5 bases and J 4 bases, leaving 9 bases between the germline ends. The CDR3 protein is CASSPTGGNTIYF. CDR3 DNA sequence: TGTGCCAGCAGCCCGACAGGAGGAAACACCATATATTTT. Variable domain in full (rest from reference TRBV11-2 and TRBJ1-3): EAGVAQSPRYKIIEKRQSVAFWCNPISGHATLYWYQQILGQGPKLLIQFQNNGVVDDSQLPKDRFSAERLKGVDSTLKIQPAKLEDSAVYLCASSPTGGNTIYFGEGSWLTVV.

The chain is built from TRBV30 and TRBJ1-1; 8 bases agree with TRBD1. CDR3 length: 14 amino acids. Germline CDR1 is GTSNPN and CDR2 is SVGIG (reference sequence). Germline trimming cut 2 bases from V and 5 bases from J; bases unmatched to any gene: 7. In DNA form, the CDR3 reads TGTGCCTGGAGTAGGACAGGGAGGGGAACTGAAGCTTTCTTT. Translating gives CAWSRTGRGTEAFF. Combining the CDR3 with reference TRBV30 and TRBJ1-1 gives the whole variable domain SQTIHQWPATLVQPVGSPLSLECTVEGTSNPNLYWYRQAAGRGLQLLFYSVGIGQISSEVPQNLSASRPQDRQFILSSKKLLLSDSGFYLCAWSRTGRGTEAFFGQGTRLTVV.

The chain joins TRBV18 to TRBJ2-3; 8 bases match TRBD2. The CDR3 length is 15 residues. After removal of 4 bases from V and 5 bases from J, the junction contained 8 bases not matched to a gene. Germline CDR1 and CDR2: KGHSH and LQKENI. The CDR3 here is CASSLRSSGVDTQYF. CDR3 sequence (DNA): TGTGCCAGCTCACTTAGGAGTAGCGGGGTAGATACGCAGTATTTT.

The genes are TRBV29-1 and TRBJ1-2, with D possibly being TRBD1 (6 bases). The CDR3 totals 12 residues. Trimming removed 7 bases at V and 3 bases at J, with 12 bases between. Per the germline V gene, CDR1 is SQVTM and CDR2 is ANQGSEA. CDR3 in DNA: TGCAGCGGATTGAGGGGGTACTATGGCTACACCTTC. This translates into CSGLRGYYGYTF.

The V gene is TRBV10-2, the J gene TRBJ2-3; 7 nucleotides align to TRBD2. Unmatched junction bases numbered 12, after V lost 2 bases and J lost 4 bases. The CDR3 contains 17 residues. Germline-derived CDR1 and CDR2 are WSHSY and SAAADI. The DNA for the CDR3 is TGCGCCAGCAGTGAGCCCCCTGGTCGGGGGGTGTCAGATACGCAGTATTTT. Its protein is CASSEPPGRGVSDTQYF.